This T cell receptor (beta chain) is drawn from a study of shared clonotypes between healthy human individuals. For this clone: What it recognizes is unknown.

Using roughly 180 ng DNA, tens of thousands of T cell genomes, the sorted-subset replicate PCRs were run. Original methodology: Sequence data from immunoSEQ were junction-only and lacked quality scores; consequently, filtering differed. Sequenced by immunoSEQ multiplex PCR; TCRdb stores in-frame clones only, minus some. For V, J and clone size, that table is used; D and trimming come from the DNA. This table has roughly 2 million clones, roughly 96% appearing once. In germline, CDR1 is SQVTM, CDR2 ANQGSEA. V lost 3 bases and J 4 bases, leaving 9 bases between the germline ends. The CDR3 extends over 12 amino acids. Study-level findings and limits: Exclusively blood specimens were collected; tissue repertoires likely differ.

The clonotype comes from a man younger than 35 in good health. This chain joins TRBV29-1 and TRBJ1-2, with unresolved D. Sequencing was performed on naive CD4+ T cells sorted from blood. This sample's subset: CD45RA+ positively selected. CDR3 amino acids: CSVDLAVYGYTF. The CDR3 nucleotides read TGCAGCGTTGACTTGGCAGTCTATGGCTACACCTTC.